The TCR beta chain described here comes from a study of T cells in Graves' hyperthyroidism and ophthalmopathy. CDR3 size: 17 residues. CDR1 is LGHDT, CDR2 YNNKEL, per germline (reference sequence). V shed 1 base and J shed 4 bases, with 16 bases lying between them. The study excluded patients with uncontrolled infection, other autoimmune disease, pregnancy or lactation. Ten or more counts support this clonotype. What it binds is unknown. Overall study findings and caveats: The majority of expanded thyroid clonotypes above 0.001 also appeared in blood. The model anticipated ophthalmopathy a median about six months pre-onset.

Amplification of TCR beta CDR3 regions used RNA as the template. Using the HTBI primer set, a first-round RT-PCR was run on the TCR CDR3. Via MiXCR, TCRdb re-called the multiplex PCR reads, giving one row per CDR3 protein. The data contain approximately 150,000 distinct CDR3 sequences, roughly 10% of them singletons. The source of this sequence is a woman younger than 35 with Graves' hyperthyroidism that later progressed to Graves' ophthalmopathy. The sample was blood. V is TRBV3-1 and J is TRBJ1-4; D might be TRBD1 (5 bases). CDR3 bases: TGTGCCAGCAGCCAAGTGACCGCGACAGCCTATAATGAAAAACTGTTTTTT. Translating it yields CASSQVTATAYNEKLFF.